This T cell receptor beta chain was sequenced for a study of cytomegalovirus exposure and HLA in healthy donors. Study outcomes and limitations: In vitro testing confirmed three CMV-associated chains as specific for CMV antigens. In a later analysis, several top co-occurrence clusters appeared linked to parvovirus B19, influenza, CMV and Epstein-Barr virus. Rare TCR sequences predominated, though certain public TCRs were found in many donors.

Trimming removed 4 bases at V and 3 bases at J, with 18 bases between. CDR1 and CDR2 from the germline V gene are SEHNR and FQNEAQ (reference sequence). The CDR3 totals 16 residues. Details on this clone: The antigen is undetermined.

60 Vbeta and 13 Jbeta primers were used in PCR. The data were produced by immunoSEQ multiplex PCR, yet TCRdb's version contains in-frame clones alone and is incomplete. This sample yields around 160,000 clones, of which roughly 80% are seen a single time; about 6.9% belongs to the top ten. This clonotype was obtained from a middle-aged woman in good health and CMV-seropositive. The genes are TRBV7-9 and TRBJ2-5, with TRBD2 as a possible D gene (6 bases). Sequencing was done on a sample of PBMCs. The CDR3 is CASSSGFLRGEETQYF. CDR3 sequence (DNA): TGTGCCAGCAGCTCGGGTTTTTTGCGGGGTGAAGAGACCCAGTACTTC.